These 12 T cell receptor beta chains were all obtained from the same sample, sequenced in a study of cytomegalovirus exposure and HLA in healthy donors. Primers: 60 Vbeta forward and 13 Jbeta reverse. The method was immunoSEQ multiplex PCR; TCRdb's version includes in-frame clones alone and lacks a portion of them. The sample shows around 210,000 clones, around 83% of them seen only once. Sequencing was done on a sample of PBMCs. All receptors derive from a girl aged 2-10 years in good health and CMV-seronegative.

This rearrangement joins TRBV21-1 to TRBJ2-7; TRBD2, as called in the table, went unchecked against the DNA. TRBV21-1 is given as a pseudogene. CDR3 size: 14 residues. CDR3 nucleotides: TGTGCCAGCAGCACGGTGGGACTAGGGGTAAAGCAGTACTTC. This gives the protein CASSTVGLGVKQYF.

This rearrangement joins TRBV10-2 to TRBJ2-5; the D gene is possibly TRBD1 (5 bases). This CDR3 has 13 amino acids. Per germline, CDR1 WSHSY and CDR2 SAAADI. With 0 bases removed from V and 10 bases from J, the gap between germline ends came to 12 bases. The CDR3 DNA reads TGCGCCAGCAGTGAGTCGAGAACAGGTATCCAGTACTTC. Encoded protein: CASSESRTGIQYF.

J is TRBJ2-1 and V is TRBV10-3, with TRBD2 matching 11 bases. Trimming at V came to 7 bases and at J to 7 bases, leaving 12 bases not matched to a gene. This CDR3 is 16 amino acids long. Per germline, CDR1 ENHRY and CDR2 SYGVKD. CDR3 residues: CAIKGETLAGANEQFF. The CDR3 DNA is TGTGCCATCAAGGGCGAGACACTAGCGGGAGCGAATGAGCAGTTCTTC.

The rearrangement joins TRBV30 to TRBJ2-1, with D uncertain. This CDR3 has 10 amino acids. Germline V CDR1 and CDR2: GTSNPN, SVGIG (reference sequence). Trimming stripped 0 bases from V and 9 bases from J, with 3 bases between. This chain's CDR3 is CAWSVREQFF. The CDR3 DNA sequence: TGTGCCTGGAGTGTGCGTGAGCAGTTCTTC.

The V gene is TRBV25-1, the J gene TRBJ1-5; D unresolved. Trimming left V 6 bases short and J 1 base short, with 4 bases between. Germline CDR1 is MGHDK and CDR2 is SYGVNS. The CDR3 runs 12 residues. The CDR3 here is CASRQSNQPQHF. The CDR3 DNA follows: TGTGCCAGCAGACAGAGCAATCAGCCCCAGCATTTT.

The table lists this clone with a few counts. This chain links TRBV16 with TRBJ1-2; TRBD1 agrees at 9 bases. The length of the CDR3 is 15 residues. V shed 0 bases and J 4 bases; nucleotides not matched to a gene: 3. Germline CDR1 reads KGHSY; CDR2 reads FQNENV. The CDR3 nucleotides are TGTGCCAGCAGCCAATCGGCGACAGGGGGCTATGGCTACACCTTC. Its protein product is CASSQSATGGYGYTF. The full variable domain, rest sourced from reference TRBV16 and TRBJ1-2, is GEEVAQTPKHLVRGEGQKAKLYCAPIKGHSYVFWYQQVLKNEFKFLISFQNENVFDETGMPKERFSAKCLPNSPCSLEIQATKLEDSAVYFCASSQSATGGYGYTFGSGTRLTVV.

The chain employs TRBV6-5 and TRBJ1-1; 7 bases are a match to TRBD1. This CDR3 has 14 residues. With V trimmed by 6 bases and J by 5 bases, 9 bases remained unmatched. The germline V gene encodes CDR1 MNHEY and CDR2 SVGAGI. Here the CDR3 reads CASRPRQGGTEAFF. Here the CDR3 DNA reads TGTGCCAGCAGACCCCGACAGGGTGGGACTGAAGCTTTCTTT.

The J gene is TRBJ2-5, the V gene TRBV27, with D tentatively TRBD1 (5 bases). The J call may be in error: the DNA end matches TRBJ2-7 better. Germline CDR1 reads MNHEY; CDR2 reads SMNVEV (reference sequence). The CDR3 length is 16 residues. Here the CDR3 DNA reads TGTGCCAGCAGTTCCCGACCGACAGTTTTTCCCTACGAGCAGTACTTC. This gives the protein CASSSRPTVFPYEQYF.

This clone was detected only once. The rearrangement joins TRBV2 to TRBJ2-7, with D tentatively TRBD1 (6 bases). This CDR3 comprises 14 residues. V lost 3 bases and J 2 bases, leaving 11 bases between the germline ends. The germline CDR1 and CDR2 sequences are SNHLY and FYNNEI. The CDR3, as DNA: TGTGCCAGCAGTGACCAGGGGACCACCTACGAGCAGTACTTC. It yields the protein CASSDQGTTYEQYF.

This rearrangement joins TRBV2 to TRBJ1-5; 7 bases fit TRBD1. In germline, CDR1 is SNHLY, CDR2 FYNNEI. The length of the CDR3 is 15 residues. Trimming removed 5 bases from V and 2 bases from J; junction bases left unmatched: 6. The CDR3 spells CASSLDRTGNQPQHF. As DNA, the CDR3 is TGTGCCAGCAGTTTGGACAGGACAGGCAATCAGCCCCAGCATTTT.

This chain connects TRBV1 to TRBJ2-7; the table gives TRBD2 as D, unverified against the DNA. TRBV1 is a known pseudogene. The length of the CDR3 is 15 residues. The CDR3 here is CTSSPEGQRDIRSPF. CDR3 nucleotides: TGCACCAGCAGCCCCGAGGGCCAGCGGGATATTAGATCCCCCTTC.

This chain uses TRBV5-6 with TRBJ2-3, with D unclear. Trimming left V 0 bases short and J 3 bases short, with 5 bases between. The CDR3 totals 13 residues. The germline gives CDR1 SGHDT, CDR2 YYEEEE. In nucleotides, the CDR3 is TGTGCCAGCAGCTTGGATCGGACAGATACGCAGTATTTT. Translation gives CASSLDRTDTQYF.